The source of this T cell receptor (beta chain) is a study of T cells after yellow fever vaccination. Turning to the study itself: The authors prepared low-cell-number fractions using SMART-Seq v4 Ultra Low Input.

V was trimmed by 2 bases and J by 5 bases, leaving 12 bases between them. The CDR3 length is 14 residues. Germline loops: CDR1 PRHDT, CDR2 FYEKMQ (reference sequence). One entry per CDR3 protein, called by TCRdb with MiXCR from the 5' RACE reads. Of 85,000 to 100,000 distinct CDR3 sequences listed, roughly 6% are singletons. This clonotype has a count of ten or more. Material: CD8+ T cells sorted from PBMCs, obtained 10 days after the yellow fever booster vaccination. The chain is built from TRBV13 and TRBJ2-5; D gene uncertain. This sequence was found in a young man who received the YFV17D yellow fever vaccine. The CDR3 protein is CASSLNRFVETQYF. The CDR3 DNA reads TGTGCCAGCAGCTTAAATCGGTTCGTTGAGACCCAGTACTTC. The variable domain in full, with the rest retrieved from reference TRBV13 and TRBJ2-5, is AAGVIQSPRHLIKEKRETATLKCYPIPRHDTVYWYQQGPGQDPQFLISFYEKMQSDKGSIPDRFSAQQFSDYHSELNMSSLELGDSALYFCASSLNRFVETQYFGPGTRLLVL.